These 20 T cell receptor beta chains were sequenced from one sample in a study of early T cells in non-severe SARS-CoV-2 infection listed by TCRdb under 2021. The library was obtained by 5' RACE. The instrument was a NextSeq 500. TCRdb passed the public sequencing reads through fastp at Q25 and MiXCR, retaining productive beta sequences. Rows are unified per CDR3 protein, each entry keeping the most common DNA and genes. The table for this sample lists roughly 27,000 distinct CDR3 sequences; less than 5% of them were counted only once. Of the sample, about 4.6% falls within the top ten clones. The sequenced material came from whole blood. These receptors all come from an adult who was a healthcare worker with PCR-confirmed SARS-CoV-2 infection or an uninfected control (not recorded which).

This clonotype has a count of ten or more. A read error may produce the germline difference seen at one junction end. The gene calls are TRBV5-1 and TRBJ1-5; D remains ambiguous. CDR3 length equals 13 residues. Per germline, CDR1 SGHRS and CDR2 YFSETQ. DNA for the CDR3: TGCGCCAGCAGCTTTGATAGCAATCAGCCTCAGCATTTT. This encodes CASSFDSNQPQHF.

The chain recombines TRBV4-2 with TRBJ2-1; D ambiguous. The CDR3 has 13 residues. The V end lost 3 bases, the J end lost 8 bases, and 11 bases lay between the germline ends. Germline values: CDR1 LGHNA, CDR2 YNFKEQ. CDR3 in DNA: TGTGCCAGCAGCCAGGAAAGGTTCTATGAGCAGTTCTTC. It specifies CASSQERFYEQFF.

This clonotype was observed at least ten times. The chain carries TRBV9 and TRBJ2-1; TRBD2 agrees at 14 bases. After removal of 3 bases from V and 6 bases from J, the junction contained 2 bases not matched to a gene. Germline values: CDR1 SGDLS, CDR2 YYNGEE. The CDR3 covers 15 residues. CDR3 in DNA: TGTGCCAGCAGCGAGGGACTAGCGGGAGTCAATGAGCAGTTCTTC. Protein product: CASSEGLAGVNEQFF.

The table lists this clonotype with many counts. This chain uses TRBV11-2 with TRBJ2-7, with unresolved D. The CDR3 is 12 residues long. The V gene lost 0 bases and the J gene lost 3 bases, with 3 bases spanning the gap. Germline loops: CDR1 SGHAT, CDR2 FQNNGV. The CDR3, as DNA: TGTGCCAGCAGCTTAGATAGCTACGAGCAGTACTTC. Amino acids: CASSLDSYEQYF.

This clonotype was observed a handful of times. The chain uses TRBV7-9 and TRBJ2-3, with 10 bases lining up with TRBD2. This CDR3 contains 16 residues. Germline CDR1 and CDR2: SEHNR and FQNEAQ (reference sequence). The J segment lost 6 bases and the V segment lost 4 bases, leaving 10 bases of the junction unmatched. The CDR3 loop reads CASSCPLAGECDTQYF. In DNA, the CDR3 is TGTGCCAGCAGCTGTCCCCTAGCGGGAGAATGCGATACGCAGTATTTT.

This clonotype was observed many times. The chain couples TRBV4-2 to TRBJ2-4, with TRBD2 as a possible D gene (5 bases). Germline CDR1 reads LGHNA; CDR2 reads YNFKEQ. This CDR3 has 15 amino acids. Trimming removed 0 bases from V and 5 bases from J, with 11 bases in between. CDR3 residues: CASSQEYAGENIQYF. CDR3 sequence (DNA): TGTGCCAGCAGCCAAGAGTATGCGGGCGAAAACATTCAGTACTTC.

This clonotype was picked up many times. V gene TRBV20-1 combines with J gene TRBJ2-7; a weak D match, TRBD2 (5 bases). Germline loops: CDR1 DFQATT, CDR2 SNEGSKA (reference sequence). The CDR3 length is 13 residues. The V gene lost 3 bases and the J gene lost 2 bases, with 11 bases spanning the gap. CDR3 in amino acids: CSASAGLPYEQYF. The DNA for the CDR3 is TGCAGTGCTAGTGCGGGCCTACCCTACGAGCAGTACTTC.

Many counts were recorded for this clonotype. The chain is built from TRBV12-3 or TRBV12-4 and TRBJ1-1; tentative D call: TRBD1 (6 bases). The CDR3 covers 13 residues. Trimming took off 5 bases at V and 6 bases at J, with 13 bases between the two ends. CDR3 protein: CASSRQGIPEAFF. The CDR3 DNA reads TGTGCCAGCAGTCGTCAGGGGATTCCTGAAGCTTTCTTT.

This clonotype appeared many times. The chain combines TRBV3-1 with TRBJ2-3; a weak D match, TRBD2 (6 bases). There are 15 residues in the CDR3. Deletions cut 3 bases from V and 1 base from J, with 11 bases between. The germline V gene has CDR1 LGHDT and CDR2 YNNKEL (reference sequence). In DNA, the CDR3 is TGTGCCAGCAGCCATCCTAGCGTCGGCACAGATACGCAGTATTTT. Its translation: CASSHPSVGTDTQYF.

Ten or more counts support this clonotype. The chain has TRBV20-1 and TRBJ2-6; the D is unclear. Germline V gives CDR1 DFQATT, CDR2 SNEGSKA (reference sequence). This CDR3 region has 15 residues. The V and J ends lost 7 bases and 0 bases respectively, with 13 bases between them. CDR3 sequence: CSGSRKNSGANVLTF. The CDR3, as DNA: TGCAGTGGGTCCAGAAAGAACTCTGGGGCCAACGTCCTGACTTTC.

This clonotype showed up just a few times. Just one base apart from a much larger clone, this may be a read error. V gene TRBV7-9 combines with J gene TRBJ1-4; D not certain. The CDR3 runs to 15 residues. Germline V CDR1 and CDR2: SEHNR, FQNEAQ (reference sequence). The CDR3 bases are TGTACCAGCAGCTTATGGGGTATAACTAATGAAAAACTGTTTTTT. Translating gives CTSSLWGITNEKLFF.

This clonotype was found a few times. The rearrangement joins TRBV20-1 to TRBJ2-2; D is tentatively TRBD1 or TRBD2 (5 bases each). This CDR3 is built from 13 residues. Germline V lookup: CDR1 DFQATT, CDR2 SNEGSKA (reference sequence). V was pared by 7 bases and J by 3 bases, with 12 bases between. This CDR3 reads CSVSRDHTGELFF. In nucleotides, the CDR3 is TGCAGTGTCTCCAGGGACCACACCGGGGAGCTGTTTTTT.

This clonotype appeared many times. The J gene is TRBJ2-7, the V gene TRBV18, with D perhaps TRBD1 (6 bases). V was clipped by 5 bases and J by 3 bases, with 20 bases between them. The CDR3 runs to 16 residues. Per germline, CDR1 KGHSH and CDR2 LQKENI. CDR3: CASSFSGTLTVYEQYF. The CDR3 nucleotides read TGTGCCAGCTCATTCTCCGGGACACTAACCGTCTACGAGCAGTACTTC.

Ten or more counts support this clonotype. The V call is TRBV9, the J call TRBJ2-3; 10 nucleotides match TRBD2. Trimming removed 1 base from V and 1 base from J; junction bases left unmatched: 15. This CDR3 spans 20 amino acids. CDR1 SGDLS and CDR2 YYNGEE come from the germline V gene. DNA of the CDR3: TGTGCCAGCAGCGTAAGAGGACTAGCGGAAATCCTGCTCGGCACAGATACGCAGTATTTT. Its protein product is CASSVRGLAEILLGTDTQYF.

By sample fraction, this clonotype is medium-sized. The chain couples TRBV3-1 to TRBJ2-1, with D perhaps matching TRBD2 (6 bases). Germline V gene sequence: CDR1 LGHDT, CDR2 YNNKEL (reference sequence). The CDR3 is 17 amino acids. Trimming stripped 0 bases from V and 7 bases from J, with 19 bases between. The chain's CDR3 is CASSQEAGGGPGNEQFF. The CDR3 DNA sequence: TGTGCCAGCAGCCAAGAGGCTGGCGGAGGGCCGGGAAATGAGCAGTTCTTC.

This clonotype was seen ten or more times. The chain combines TRBV6-2 or TRBV6-3 with TRBJ2-7; 14 bases are a match to TRBD2. The CDR3 is 15 amino acids. The germline V gene has CDR1 MNHEY and CDR2 SVGEGT. After removal of 6 bases from V and 4 bases from J, the junction contained 5 bases not matched to a gene. The DNA of the CDR3 is TGTGCCAGCAGCCGGACTAGCGGGAGGTGGTACGAGCAGTACTTC. It yields the protein CASSRTSGRWYEQYF.

This clonotype was counted many times. The CDR3 DNA is TGTGCCAGCAGACCAACCCCGGAGGCTCTGACAGATACGCAGTATTTT. As protein: CASRPTPEALTDTQYF. The chain recombines TRBV27 with TRBJ2-3, with TRBD2 as a possible D gene (5 bases). Per the germline V gene, CDR1 is MNHEY and CDR2 is SMNVEV (reference sequence). This CDR3 spans 16 amino acids. The V gene lost 6 bases and the J gene lost 3 bases, with 19 bases spanning the gap.

The sample holds many counts of this clonotype. The rearrangement uses TRBV9 and TRBJ2-1; D remains ambiguous. The germline V gene has CDR1 SGDLS and CDR2 YYNGEE. This CDR3 comprises 15 residues. The V end lost 4 bases, the J end lost 2 bases, and 13 bases lay between the germline ends. The CDR3 loop reads CASSPRLDPYNEQFF. The CDR3 nucleotides are TGTGCCAGCAGCCCCCGGCTAGATCCCTACAATGAGCAGTTCTTC.

This chain connects TRBV5-1 to TRBJ2-7; 10 nucleotides line up with TRBD2. This CDR3 has 19 amino acids. With 4 bases clipped from V and 4 bases from J, the junction kept 20 bases outside the gene matches. CDR1 and CDR2 (germline): SGHRS, YFSETQ. The CDR3 spells CASSLTRAHPGLAKYEQYF. In nucleotides, the CDR3 is TGCGCCAGCAGCCTAACTCGGGCCCACCCGGGACTAGCGAAATACGAGCAGTACTTC.

Only a few counts were recorded for this clonotype. V is TRBV6-5 and J is TRBJ1-5, with 7 bases lining up with TRBD1. Germline loops: CDR1 MNHEY, CDR2 SVGAGI. V dropped 6 bases and J dropped 5; count of bases not matched to a gene: 4. This CDR3 is built from 13 residues. The CDR3 spells CASSPDRDQPQHF. The CDR3 DNA is TGTGCCAGCAGCCCAGACAGGGATCAGCCCCAGCATTTT.